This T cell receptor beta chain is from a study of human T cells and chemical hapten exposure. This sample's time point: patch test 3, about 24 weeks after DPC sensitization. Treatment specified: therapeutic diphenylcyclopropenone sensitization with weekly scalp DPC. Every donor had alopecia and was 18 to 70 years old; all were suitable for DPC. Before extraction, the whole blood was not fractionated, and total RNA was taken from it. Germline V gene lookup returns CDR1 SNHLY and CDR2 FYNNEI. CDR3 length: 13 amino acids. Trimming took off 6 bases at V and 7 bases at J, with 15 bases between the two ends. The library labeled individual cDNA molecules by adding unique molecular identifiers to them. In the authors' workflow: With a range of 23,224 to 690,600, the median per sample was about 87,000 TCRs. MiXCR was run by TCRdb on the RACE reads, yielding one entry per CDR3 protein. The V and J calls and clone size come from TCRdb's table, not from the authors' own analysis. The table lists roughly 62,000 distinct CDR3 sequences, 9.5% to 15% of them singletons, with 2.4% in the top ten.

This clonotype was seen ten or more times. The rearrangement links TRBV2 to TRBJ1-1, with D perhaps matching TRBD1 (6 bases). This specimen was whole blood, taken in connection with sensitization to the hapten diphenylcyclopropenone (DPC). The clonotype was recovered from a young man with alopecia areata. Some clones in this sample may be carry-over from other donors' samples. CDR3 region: CASSVGQHGEAFF. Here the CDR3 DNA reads TGTGCCAGCAGCGTTGGACAGCACGGTGAAGCTTTCTTT.